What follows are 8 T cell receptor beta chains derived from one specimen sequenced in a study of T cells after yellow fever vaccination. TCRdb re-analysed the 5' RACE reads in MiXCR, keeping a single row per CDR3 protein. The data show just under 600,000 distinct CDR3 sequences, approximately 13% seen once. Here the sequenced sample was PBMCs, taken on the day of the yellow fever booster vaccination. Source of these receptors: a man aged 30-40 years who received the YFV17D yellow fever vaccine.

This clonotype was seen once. In nucleotides, the CDR3 is TGTGCCAGCTCACCCAGAAGGGACTCCTACAATGAGCAGTTCTTC. Translation gives CASSPRRDSYNEQFF. The chain couples TRBV18 to TRBJ2-1; D unresolved. The germline gives CDR1 KGHSH, CDR2 LQKENI. The CDR3 sequence is 15 residues long. V gave up 3 bases and J gave up 0 bases, with 9 bases separating them. Full variable domain (missing parts from reference TRBV18 and TRBJ2-1): NAGVMQNPRHLVRRRGQEARLRCSPMKGHSHVYWYRQLPEEGLKFMVYLQKENIIDESGMPKERFSAEFPKEGPSILRIQQVVRGDSAAYFCASSPRRDSYNEQFFGPGTRLTVL.

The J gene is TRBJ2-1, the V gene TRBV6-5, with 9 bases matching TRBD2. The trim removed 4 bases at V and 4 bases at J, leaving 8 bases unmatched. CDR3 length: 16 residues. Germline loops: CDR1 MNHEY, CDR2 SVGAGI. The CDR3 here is CASSWTGLAPYNEQFF. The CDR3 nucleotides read TGTGCCAGCAGTTGGACCGGACTAGCGCCTTACAATGAGCAGTTCTTC.

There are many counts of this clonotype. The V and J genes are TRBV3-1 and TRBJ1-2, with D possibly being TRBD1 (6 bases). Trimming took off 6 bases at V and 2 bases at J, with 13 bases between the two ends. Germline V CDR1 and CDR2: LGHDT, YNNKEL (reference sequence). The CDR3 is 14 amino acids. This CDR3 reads CASRARQENYGYTF. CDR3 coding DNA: TGTGCCAGCAGGGCAAGACAGGAAAACTATGGCTACACCTTC.

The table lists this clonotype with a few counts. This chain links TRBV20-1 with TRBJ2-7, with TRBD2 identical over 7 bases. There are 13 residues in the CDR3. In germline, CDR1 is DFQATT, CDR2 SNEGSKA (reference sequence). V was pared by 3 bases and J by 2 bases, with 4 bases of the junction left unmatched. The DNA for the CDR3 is TGCAGTGCTAGCCCGGGGGGTACCTACGAGCAGTACTTC. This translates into CSASPGGTYEQYF.

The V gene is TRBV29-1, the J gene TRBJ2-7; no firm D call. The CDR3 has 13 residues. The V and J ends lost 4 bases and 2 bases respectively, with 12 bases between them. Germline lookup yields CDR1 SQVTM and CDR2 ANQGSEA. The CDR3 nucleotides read TGCAGCGTTGTAATCCGGACCCCCTACGAGCAGTACTTC. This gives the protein CSVVIRTPYEQYF.

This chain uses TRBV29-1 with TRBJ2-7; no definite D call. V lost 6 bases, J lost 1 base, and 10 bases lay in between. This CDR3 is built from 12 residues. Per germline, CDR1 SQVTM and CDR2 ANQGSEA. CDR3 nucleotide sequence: TGCAGCGTGACCGGGCCTTCCTACGAGCAGTACTTC. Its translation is CSVTGPSYEQYF.

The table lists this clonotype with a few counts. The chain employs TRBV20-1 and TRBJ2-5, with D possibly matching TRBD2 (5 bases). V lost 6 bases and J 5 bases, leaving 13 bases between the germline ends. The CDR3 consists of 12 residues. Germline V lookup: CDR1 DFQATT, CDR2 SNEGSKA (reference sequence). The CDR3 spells CSAPWGDETQYF. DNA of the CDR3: TGCAGTGCGCCCTGGGGAGACGAGACCCAGTACTTC.

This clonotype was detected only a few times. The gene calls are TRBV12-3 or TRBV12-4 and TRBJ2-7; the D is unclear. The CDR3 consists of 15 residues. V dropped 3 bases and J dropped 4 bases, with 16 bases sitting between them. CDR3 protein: CASSFGSPKGYEQYF. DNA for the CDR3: TGTGCCAGCAGTTTCGGATCTCCGAAAGGGTACGAGCAGTACTTC.